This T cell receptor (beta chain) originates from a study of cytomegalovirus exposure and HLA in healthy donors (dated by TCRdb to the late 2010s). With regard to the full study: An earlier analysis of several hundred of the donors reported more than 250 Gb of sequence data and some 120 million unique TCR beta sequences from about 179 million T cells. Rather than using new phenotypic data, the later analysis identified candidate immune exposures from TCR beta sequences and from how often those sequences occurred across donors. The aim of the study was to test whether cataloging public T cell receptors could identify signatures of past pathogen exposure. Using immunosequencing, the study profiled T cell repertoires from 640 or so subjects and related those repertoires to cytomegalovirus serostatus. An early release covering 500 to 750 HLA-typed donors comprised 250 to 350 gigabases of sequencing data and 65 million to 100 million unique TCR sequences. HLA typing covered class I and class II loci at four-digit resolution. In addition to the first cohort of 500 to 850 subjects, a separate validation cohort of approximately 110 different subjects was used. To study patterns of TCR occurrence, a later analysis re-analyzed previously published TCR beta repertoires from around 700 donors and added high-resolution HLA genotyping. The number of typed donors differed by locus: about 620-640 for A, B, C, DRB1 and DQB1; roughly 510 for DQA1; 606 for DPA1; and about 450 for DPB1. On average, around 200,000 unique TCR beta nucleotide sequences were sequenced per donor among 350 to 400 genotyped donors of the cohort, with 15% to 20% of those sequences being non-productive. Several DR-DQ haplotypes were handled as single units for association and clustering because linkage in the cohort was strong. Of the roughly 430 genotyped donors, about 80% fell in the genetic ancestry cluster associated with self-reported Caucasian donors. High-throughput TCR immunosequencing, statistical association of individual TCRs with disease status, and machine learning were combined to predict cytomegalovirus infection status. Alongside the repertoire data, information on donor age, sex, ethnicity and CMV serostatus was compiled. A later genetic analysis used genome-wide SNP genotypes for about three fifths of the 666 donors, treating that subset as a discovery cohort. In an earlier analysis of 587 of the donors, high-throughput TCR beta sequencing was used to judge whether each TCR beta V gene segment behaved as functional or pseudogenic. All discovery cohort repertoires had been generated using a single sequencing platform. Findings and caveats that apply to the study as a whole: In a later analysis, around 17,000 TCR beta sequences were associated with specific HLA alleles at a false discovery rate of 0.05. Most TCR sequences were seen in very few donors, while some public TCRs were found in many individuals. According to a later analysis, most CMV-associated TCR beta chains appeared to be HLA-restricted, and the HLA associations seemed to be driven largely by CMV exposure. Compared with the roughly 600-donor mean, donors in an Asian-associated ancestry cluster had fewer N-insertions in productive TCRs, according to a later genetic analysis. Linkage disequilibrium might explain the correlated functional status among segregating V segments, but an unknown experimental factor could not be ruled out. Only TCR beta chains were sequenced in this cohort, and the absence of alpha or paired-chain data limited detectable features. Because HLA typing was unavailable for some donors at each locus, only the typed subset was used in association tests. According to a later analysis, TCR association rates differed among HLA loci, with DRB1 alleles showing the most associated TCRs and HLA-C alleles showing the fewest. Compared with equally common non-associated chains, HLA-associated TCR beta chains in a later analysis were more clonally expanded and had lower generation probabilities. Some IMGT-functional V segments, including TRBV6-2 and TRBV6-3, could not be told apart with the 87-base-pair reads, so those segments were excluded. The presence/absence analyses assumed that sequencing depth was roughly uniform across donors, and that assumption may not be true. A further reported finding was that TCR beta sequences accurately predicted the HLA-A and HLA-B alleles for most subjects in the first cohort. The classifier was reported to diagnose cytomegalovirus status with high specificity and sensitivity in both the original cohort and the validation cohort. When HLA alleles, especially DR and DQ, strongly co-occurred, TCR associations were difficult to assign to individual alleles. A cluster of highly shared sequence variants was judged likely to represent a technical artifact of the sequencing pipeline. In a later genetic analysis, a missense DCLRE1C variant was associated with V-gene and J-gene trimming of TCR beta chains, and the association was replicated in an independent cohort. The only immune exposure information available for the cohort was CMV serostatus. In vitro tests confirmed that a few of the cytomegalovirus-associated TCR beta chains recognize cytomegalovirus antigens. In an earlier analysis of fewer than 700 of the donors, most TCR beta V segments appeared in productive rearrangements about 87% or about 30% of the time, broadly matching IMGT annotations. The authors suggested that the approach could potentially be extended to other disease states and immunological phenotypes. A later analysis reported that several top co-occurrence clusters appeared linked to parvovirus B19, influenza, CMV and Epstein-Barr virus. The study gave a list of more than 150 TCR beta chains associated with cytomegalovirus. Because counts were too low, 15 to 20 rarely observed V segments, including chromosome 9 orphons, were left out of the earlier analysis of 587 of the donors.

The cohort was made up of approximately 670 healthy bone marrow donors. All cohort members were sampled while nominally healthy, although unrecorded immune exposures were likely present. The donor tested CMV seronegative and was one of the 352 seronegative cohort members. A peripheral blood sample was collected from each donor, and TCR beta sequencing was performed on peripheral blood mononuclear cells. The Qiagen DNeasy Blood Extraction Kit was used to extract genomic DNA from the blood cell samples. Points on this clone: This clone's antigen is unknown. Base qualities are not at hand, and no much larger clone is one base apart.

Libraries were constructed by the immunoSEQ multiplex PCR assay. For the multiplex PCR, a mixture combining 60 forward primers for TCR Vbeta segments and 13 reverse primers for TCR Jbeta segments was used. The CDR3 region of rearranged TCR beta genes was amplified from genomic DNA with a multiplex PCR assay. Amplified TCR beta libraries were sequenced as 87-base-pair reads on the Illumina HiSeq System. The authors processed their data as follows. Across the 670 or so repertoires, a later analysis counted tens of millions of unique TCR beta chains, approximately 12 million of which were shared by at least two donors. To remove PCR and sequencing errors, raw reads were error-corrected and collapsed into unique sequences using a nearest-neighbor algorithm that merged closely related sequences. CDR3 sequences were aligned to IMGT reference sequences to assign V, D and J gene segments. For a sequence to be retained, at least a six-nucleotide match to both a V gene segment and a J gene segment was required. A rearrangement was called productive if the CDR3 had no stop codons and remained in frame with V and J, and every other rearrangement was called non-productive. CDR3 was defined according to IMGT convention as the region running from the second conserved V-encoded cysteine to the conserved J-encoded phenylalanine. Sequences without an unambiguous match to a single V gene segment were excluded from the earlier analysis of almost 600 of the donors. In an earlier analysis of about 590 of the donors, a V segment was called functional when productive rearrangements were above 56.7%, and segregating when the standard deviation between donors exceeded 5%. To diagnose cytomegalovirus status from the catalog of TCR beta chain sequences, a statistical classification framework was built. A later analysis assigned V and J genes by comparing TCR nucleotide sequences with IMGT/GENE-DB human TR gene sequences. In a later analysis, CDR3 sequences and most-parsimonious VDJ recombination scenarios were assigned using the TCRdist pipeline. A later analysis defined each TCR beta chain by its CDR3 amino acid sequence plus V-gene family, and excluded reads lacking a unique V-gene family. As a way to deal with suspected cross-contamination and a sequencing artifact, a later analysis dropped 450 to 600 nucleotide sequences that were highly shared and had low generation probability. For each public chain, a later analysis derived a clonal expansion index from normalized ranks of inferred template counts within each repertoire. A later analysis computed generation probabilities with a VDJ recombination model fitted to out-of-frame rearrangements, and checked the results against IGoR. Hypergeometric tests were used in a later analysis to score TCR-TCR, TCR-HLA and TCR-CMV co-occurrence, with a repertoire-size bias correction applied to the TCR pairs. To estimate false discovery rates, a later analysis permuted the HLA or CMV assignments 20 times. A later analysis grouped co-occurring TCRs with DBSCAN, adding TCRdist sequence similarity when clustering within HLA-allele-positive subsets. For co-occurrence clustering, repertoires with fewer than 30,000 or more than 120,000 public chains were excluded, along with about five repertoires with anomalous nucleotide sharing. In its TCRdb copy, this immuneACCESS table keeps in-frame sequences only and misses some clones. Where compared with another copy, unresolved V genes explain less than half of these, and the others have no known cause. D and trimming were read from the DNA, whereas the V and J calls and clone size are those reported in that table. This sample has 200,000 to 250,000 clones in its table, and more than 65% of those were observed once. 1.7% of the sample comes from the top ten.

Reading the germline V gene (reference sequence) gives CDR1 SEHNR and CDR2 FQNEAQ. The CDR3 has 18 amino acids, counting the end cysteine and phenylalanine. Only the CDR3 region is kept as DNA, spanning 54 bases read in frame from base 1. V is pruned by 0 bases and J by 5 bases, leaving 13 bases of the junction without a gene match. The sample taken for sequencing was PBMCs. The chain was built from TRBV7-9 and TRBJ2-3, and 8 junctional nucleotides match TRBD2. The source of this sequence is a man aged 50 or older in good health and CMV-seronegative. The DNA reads TGTGCCAGCAGCTTAGCGCTGACGGGAGGGCCTTCGGGAGATACGCAGTATTTT. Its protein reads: CASSLALTGGPSGDTQYF.